This T cell receptor beta chain was identified in a study of T-cell reconstitution after alpha-beta-depleted transplantation in children. Preparation of the TCRbeta library used unique molecular identifiers. Each CDR3 protein is one row after TCRdb ran MiXCR on the PCR reads. The profile shows fewer than 150,000 distinct CDR3 sequences, about 21% of them singletons. Study-wide results and limits: Diversity of TCRbeta at day 60 was high in some patients, arising from surviving recipient T cells and thymic progenitors. At around two months after transplant, the alpha-beta T cells were reportedly derived from several hundred expanded clones that came from non-depleted graft cells. At one year after transplant, newly produced T cells mostly accounted for T-cell counts and diversity.

This clonotype was counted at least ten times. Its antigen remains unknown. The TCR originated in a male patient aged 2-9 years who had a stem cell transplant for chronic granulomatous disease, so the T cells may come from the graft donor. Sequencing used PBMCs, mostly from graft donor cells, obtained 180 days after TCRalphabeta/CD19-depleted stem cell transplant.

This CDR3 is CASSLVVARGSQGNEQFF. The CDR3 nucleotides are TGTGCCAGCAGCTTGGTGGTAGCGCGCGGGAGCCAGGGAAATGAGCAGTTCTTC. J is TRBJ2-1 and V is TRBV5-6; 7 bases agree with TRBD2. This CDR3 has 18 amino acids. The germline V gene has CDR1 SGHDT and CDR2 YYEEEE. The V and J ends lost 0 bases and 7 bases, in that order; junction bases with no gene match: 16.